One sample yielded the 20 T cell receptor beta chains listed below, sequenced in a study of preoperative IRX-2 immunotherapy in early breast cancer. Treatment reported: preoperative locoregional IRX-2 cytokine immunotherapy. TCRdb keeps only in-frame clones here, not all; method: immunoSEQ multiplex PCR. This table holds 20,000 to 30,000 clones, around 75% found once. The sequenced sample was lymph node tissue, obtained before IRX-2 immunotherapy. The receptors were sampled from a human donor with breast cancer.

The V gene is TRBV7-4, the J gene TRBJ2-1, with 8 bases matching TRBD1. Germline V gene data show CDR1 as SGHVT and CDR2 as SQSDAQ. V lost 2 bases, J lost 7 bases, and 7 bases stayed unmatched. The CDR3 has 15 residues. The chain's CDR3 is CASSLQGALGNEQFF. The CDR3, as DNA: TGTGCCAGCAGCTTACAGGGGGCCCTGGGGAATGAGCAGTTCTTC. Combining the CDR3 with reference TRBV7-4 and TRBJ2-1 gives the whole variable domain GAGVSQSPRYKVAKRGRDVALRCDSISGHVTLYWYRQTLGQGSEVLTYSQSDAQRDKSGRPSGRFSAERPERSVSTLKIQRTEQGDSAVYLCASSLQGALGNEQFFGPGTRLTVL.

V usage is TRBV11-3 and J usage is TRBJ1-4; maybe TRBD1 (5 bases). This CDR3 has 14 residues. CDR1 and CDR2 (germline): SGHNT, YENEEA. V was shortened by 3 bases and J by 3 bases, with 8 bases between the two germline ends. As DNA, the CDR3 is TGTGCCAGCAGCTTGAGAGGGGCTAATGAAAAACTGTTTTTT. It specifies CASSLRGANEKLFF.

The CDR3 spells CASSLEANSGNTIYF. The CDR3 bases are TGTGCCAGCAGCTTAGAGGCGAACTCTGGAAACACCATATATTTT. The chain has TRBV11-3 and TRBJ1-3; D gene ambiguous. This CDR3 has 15 amino acids. In germline, CDR1 is SGHNT, CDR2 YENEEA. V was cut by 0 bases and J by 0 bases, with 6 bases left in between.

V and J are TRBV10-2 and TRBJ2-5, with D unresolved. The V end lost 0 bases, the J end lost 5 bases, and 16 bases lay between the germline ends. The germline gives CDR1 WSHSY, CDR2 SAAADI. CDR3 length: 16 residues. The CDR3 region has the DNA TGCGCCAGCAGTGAGTCAAGCTGGCTCGGTGGGGAGACCCAGTACTTC. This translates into CASSESSWLGGETQYF.

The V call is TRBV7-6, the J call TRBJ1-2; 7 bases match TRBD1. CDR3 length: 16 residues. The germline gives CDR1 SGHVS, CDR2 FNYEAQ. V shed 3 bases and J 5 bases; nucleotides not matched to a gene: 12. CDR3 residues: CASSLSGTDLRYGYTF. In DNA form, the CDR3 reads TGTGCCAGCAGCTTGTCCGGGACAGATTTAAGATATGGCTACACCTTC. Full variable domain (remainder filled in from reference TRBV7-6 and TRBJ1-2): GAGVSQSPRYKVTKRGQDVALRCDPISGHVSLYWYRQALGQGPEFLTYFNYEAQQDKSGLPNDRFSAERPEGSISTLTIQRTEQRDSAMYRCASSLSGTDLRYGYTFGSGTRLTVV.

The CDR3 DNA follows: TGCGCCAGCAGCCCAAGGACTAGCGGGGGCCAGGGTGAGCAGTTCTTC. The encoded protein is CASSPRTSGGQGEQFF. The chain employs TRBV5-1 and TRBJ2-1; 13 bases match TRBD2. V gave up 4 bases and J gave up 9 bases; unmatched junction bases: 10. Germline CDR1 is SGHRS and CDR2 is YFSETQ. This CDR3 is 16 amino acids long.

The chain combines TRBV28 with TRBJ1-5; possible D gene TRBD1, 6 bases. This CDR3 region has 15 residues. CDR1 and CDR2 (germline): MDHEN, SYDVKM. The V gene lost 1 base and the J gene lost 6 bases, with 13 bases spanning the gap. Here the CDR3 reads CASSLLYREGQPQHF. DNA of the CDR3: TGTGCCAGCAGTTTATTGTACAGGGAAGGTCAGCCCCAGCATTTT.

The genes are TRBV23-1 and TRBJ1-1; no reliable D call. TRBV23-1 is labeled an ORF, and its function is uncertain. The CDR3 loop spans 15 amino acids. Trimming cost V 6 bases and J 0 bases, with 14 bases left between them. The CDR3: CASSQELRMNTEAFF. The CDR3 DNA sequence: TGCGCCAGCAGCCAAGAACTGAGAATGAACACTGAAGCTTTCTTT.

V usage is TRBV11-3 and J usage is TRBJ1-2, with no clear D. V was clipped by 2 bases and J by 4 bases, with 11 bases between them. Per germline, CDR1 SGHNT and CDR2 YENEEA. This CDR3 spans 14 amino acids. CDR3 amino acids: CASSLFRISYGYTF. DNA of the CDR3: TGTGCCAGCAGCTTATTTCGGATCTCCTATGGCTACACCTTC.

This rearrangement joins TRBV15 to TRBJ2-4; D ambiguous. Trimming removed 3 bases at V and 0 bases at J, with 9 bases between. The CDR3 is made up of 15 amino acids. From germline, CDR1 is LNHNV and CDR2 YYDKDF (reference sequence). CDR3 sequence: CATSRRTLAKNIQYF. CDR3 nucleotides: TGTGCCACCAGCAGGAGAACTCTAGCCAAAAACATTCAGTACTTC.

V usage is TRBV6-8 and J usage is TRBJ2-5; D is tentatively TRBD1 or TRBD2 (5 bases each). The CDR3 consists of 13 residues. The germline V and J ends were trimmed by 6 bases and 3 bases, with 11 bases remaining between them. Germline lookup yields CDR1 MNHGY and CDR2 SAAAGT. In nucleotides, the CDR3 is TGTGCCAGCAGCCACCAGGGAGAAGAGACCCAGTACTTC. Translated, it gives CASSHQGEETQYF.

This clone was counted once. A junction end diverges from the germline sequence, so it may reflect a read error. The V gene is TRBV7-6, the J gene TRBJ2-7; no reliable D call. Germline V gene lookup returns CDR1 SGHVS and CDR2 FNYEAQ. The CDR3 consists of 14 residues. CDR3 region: CARSLVCCSYEQYF. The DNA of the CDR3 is TGTGCCAGAAGCTTGGTGTGTTGCTCCTACGAGCAGTACTTC.

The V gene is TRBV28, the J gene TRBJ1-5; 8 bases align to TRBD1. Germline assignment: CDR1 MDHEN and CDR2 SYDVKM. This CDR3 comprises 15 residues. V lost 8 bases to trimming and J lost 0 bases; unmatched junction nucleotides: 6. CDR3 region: CASRDRGYSNQPQHF. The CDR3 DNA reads TGTGCCAGCCGAGACAGGGGCTATAGCAATCAGCCCCAGCATTTT.

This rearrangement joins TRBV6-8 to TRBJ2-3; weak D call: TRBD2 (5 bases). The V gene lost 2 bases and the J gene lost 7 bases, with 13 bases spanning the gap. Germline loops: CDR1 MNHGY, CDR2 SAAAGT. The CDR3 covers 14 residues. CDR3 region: CASSYKGWEYTQYF. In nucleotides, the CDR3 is TGTGCCAGCAGTTACAAGGGATGGGAGTATACGCAGTATTTT.

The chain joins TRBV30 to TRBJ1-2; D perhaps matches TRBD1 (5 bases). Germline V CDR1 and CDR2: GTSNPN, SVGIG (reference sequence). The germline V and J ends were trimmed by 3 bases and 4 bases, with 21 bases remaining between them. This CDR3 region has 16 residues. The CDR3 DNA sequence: TGTGCCTGGAGCCTCCCGGGACGGAGGACCGGCTATGGCTACACCTTC. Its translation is CAWSLPGRRTGYGYTF.

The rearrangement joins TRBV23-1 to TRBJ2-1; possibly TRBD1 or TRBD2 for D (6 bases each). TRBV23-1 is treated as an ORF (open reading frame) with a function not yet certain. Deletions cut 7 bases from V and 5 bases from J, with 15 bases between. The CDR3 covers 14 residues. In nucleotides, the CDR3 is TGCGCCAGCACCCTAGGGGGGCTTAACAATGAGCAGTTCTTC. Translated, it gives CASTLGGLNNEQFF.

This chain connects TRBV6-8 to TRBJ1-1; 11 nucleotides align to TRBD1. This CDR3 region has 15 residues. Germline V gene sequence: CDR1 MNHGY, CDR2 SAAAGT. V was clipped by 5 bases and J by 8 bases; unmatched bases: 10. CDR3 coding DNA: TGTGCCAGCAGTCGGAGCGGACAGGGGGCGGCCGAAGCTTTCTTT. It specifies CASSRSGQGAAEAFF.

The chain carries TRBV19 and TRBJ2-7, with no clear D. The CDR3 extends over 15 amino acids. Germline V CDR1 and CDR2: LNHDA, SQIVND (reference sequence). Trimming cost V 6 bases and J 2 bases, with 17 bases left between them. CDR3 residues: CASRLRSGLTYEQYF. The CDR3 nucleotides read TGTGCCAGTAGACTAAGATCCGGGCTAACCTACGAGCAGTACTTC. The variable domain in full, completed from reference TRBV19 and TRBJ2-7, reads DGGITQSPKYLFRKEGQNVTLSCEQNLNHDAMYWYRQDPGQGLRLIYYSQIVNDFQKGDIAEGYSVSREKKESFPLTVTSAQKNPTAFYLCASRLRSGLTYEQYFGPGTRLTVT.

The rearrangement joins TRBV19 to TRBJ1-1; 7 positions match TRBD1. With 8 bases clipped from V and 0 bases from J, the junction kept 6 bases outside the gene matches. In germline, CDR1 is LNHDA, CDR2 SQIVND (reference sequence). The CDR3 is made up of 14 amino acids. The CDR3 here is CASRDSPMNTEAFF. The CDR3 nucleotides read TGTGCCAGTCGGGACAGCCCCATGAACACTGAAGCTTTCTTT.

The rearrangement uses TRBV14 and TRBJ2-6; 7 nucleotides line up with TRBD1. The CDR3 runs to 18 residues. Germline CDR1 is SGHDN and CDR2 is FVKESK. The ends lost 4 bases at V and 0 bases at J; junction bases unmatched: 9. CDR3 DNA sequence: TGTGCCAGCAGCCCTAGACAGGGATTCCCCTCTGGGGCCAACGTCCTGACTTTC. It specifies CASSPRQGFPSGANVLTF.